What follows are 15 T cell receptor beta chains derived from one specimen sequenced in a study of blood T cell repertoires in COVID-19. TCRdb's table, derived via immunoSEQ multiplex PCR, lists solely in-frame clones and lacks some. The sample shows 350,000 to 400,000 clones, about nine tenths of them seen only once. Sample: PBMCs or T cells enriched from blood (not recorded which). Receptor source: a woman in her twenties or thirties who had recovered from COVID-19.

J is TRBJ1-2 and V is TRBV9, with 11 bases aligning to TRBD1. The CDR3 has 14 amino acids. The trim removed 0 bases at V and 8 bases at J, leaving 3 bases unmatched. Germline values: CDR1 SGDLS, CDR2 YYNGEE. CDR3 sequence reads: CASSVGTGGWGYTF. The CDR3 bases are TGTGCCAGCAGCGTAGGGACAGGGGGCTGGGGCTACACCTTC.

This sequence joins TRBV4-1 and TRBJ1-2, with TRBD1 as a possible D gene (5 bases). CDR1 and CDR2 from the germline V gene are MGHRA and YSYEKL. The CDR3 loop spans 14 amino acids. V was cut by 1 base and J by 3 bases, with 9 bases left in between. CDR3 nucleotides: TGCGCCAGCAGCCAAGGCGGGACCCACTATGGCTACACCTTC. Protein product: CASSQGGTHYGYTF.

This clone is a singleton in its sample. This sequence joins TRBV5-4 and TRBJ1-1; 7 bases agree with TRBD1. Trimming at V came to 5 bases and at J to 8 bases, leaving 9 bases not matched to a gene. This CDR3 region has 13 residues. Germline values: CDR1 SGHNT, CDR2 YYREEE (reference sequence). The chain's CDR3 is CASRYRGGAEAFF. The CDR3 bases are TGTGCCAGCAGGTACAGGGGAGGTGCGGAAGCTTTCTTT.

This clone has a handful of counts. This chain links TRBV9 with TRBJ1-5; D is unclear. This CDR3 has 14 residues. The V gene's germline CDR1 is SGDLS and CDR2 YYNGEE. V shed 2 bases and J shed 5 bases, with 11 bases lying between them. CDR3 DNA sequence: TGTGCCAGCAGCGTTGACTCCTTAGATCAGCCCCAGCATTTT. It yields the protein CASSVDSLDQPQHF.

The genes are TRBV5-1 and TRBJ2-7; TRBD1 matches 9 bases. The CDR3 runs 15 residues. The germline V gene has CDR1 SGHRS and CDR2 YFSETQ. V shed 2 bases, J shed 9 bases, and the junction held 12 bases outside the gene matches. The CDR3 loop reads CASSFGGQGFDLQYF. CDR3 bases: TGCGCCAGCAGCTTTGGAGGACAGGGGTTCGATTTGCAGTACTTC. Supplemented by reference TRBV5-1 and TRBJ2-7, the full variable domain reads KAGVTQTPRYLIKTRGQQVTLSCSPISGHRSVSWYQQTPGQGLQFLFEYFSETQRNKGNFPGRFSGRQFSNSRSEMNVSTLELGDSALYLCASSFGGQGFDLQYFGPGTRLTVT.

CDR3 sequence (DNA): TGTGCCAGCAGCATAGACACGGCCTACAATGAGCAGTTCTTC. Translation gives CASSIDTAYNEQFF. The V call is TRBV3-1 (or the pseudogene TRBV3-2), the J call TRBJ2-1; D remains ambiguous. The CDR3 is 14 residues long. The germline V gene has CDR1 LGHDT and CDR2 YNNKEL (reference sequence). Trimming took off 5 bases at V and 2 bases at J, with 10 bases between the two ends.

There are a few counts of this clone. V usage is TRBV30 and J usage is TRBJ1-1; D uncertain. Germline assignment: CDR1 GTSNPN and CDR2 SVGIG (reference sequence). V was pared by 5 bases and J by 6 bases, with 10 bases between. This CDR3 is built from 11 residues. CDR3 coding DNA: TGTGCCTGGGGACGGTCCTCTGAAGCTTTCTTT. Residues: CAWGRSSEAFF. Together with reference TRBV30 and TRBJ1-1, the CDR3 gives the full variable domain: SQTIHQWPATLVQPVGSPLSLECTVEGTSNPNLYWYRQAAGRGLQLLFYSVGIGQISSEVPQNLSASRPQDRQFILSSKKLLLSDSGFYLCAWGRSSEAFFGQGTRLTVV.

V gene TRBV4-1 combines with J gene TRBJ2-7; 8 bases are a match to TRBD1. J was trimmed by 7 bases and V by 2 bases; bases with no gene match: 13. This CDR3 has 16 amino acids. Germline V gives CDR1 MGHRA, CDR2 YSYEKL. The CDR3, as DNA: TGCGCCAGCAGCCAACCTTTCTACGGACAGGGTCGAGAGCAGTACTTC. It yields the protein CASSQPFYGQGREQYF.

This clone showed up just once. The genes are TRBV7-8 and TRBJ1-1, with a possible D match to TRBD1 (6 bases). CDR1 and CDR2 (germline): SGHVS, FQNEAQ. The CDR3 has 16 residues. The V end was cut by 5 bases, the J end by 1 base, with 17 bases between. The CDR3 sequence: CASSRRLTGRNTEAFF. CDR3 bases: TGTGCCAGCAGCCGTCGACTTACAGGGAGGAACACTGAAGCTTTCTTT. Looking up the rest from reference TRBV7-8 and TRBJ1-1 gives the full variable domain: GAGVSQSPRYKVAKRGQDVALRCDPISGHVSLFWYQQALGQGPEFLTYFQNEAQLDKSGLPSDRFFAERPEGSVSTLKIQRTQQEDSAVYLCASSRRLTGRNTEAFFGQGTRLTVV.

This clone showed up just once. CDR3: CASSPRPFGGESEAFF. In DNA form, the CDR3 reads TGTGCCAGCAGCCCCCGCCCGTTTGGGGGCGAGTCTGAAGCTTTCTTT. The chain couples TRBV7-6 to TRBJ1-1; weak D call: TRBD1 (6 bases). The ends were cut back, 5 bases at V and 6 bases at J, with 22 bases in the middle. Germline CDR1 and CDR2: SGHVS and FNYEAQ. The length of the CDR3 is 16 residues.

This chain connects TRBV7-2 to TRBJ1-4; perhaps TRBD1 as D (5 bases). Deletions cut 0 bases from V and 10 bases from J, with 18 bases between. The CDR3 has 16 amino acids. Germline CDR1 is SGHTA and CDR2 is FQGNSA. The CDR3 nucleotides read TGTGCCAGCAGCTTAGCCCGGGGACTCGGAAGGAGAAAACTGTTTTTT. Amino acids: CASSLARGLGRRKLFF.

V and J are TRBV18 and TRBJ2-2, with D possibly TRBD1 on 5 matching bases. Germline CDR1 is KGHSH and CDR2 is LQKENI. V shed 2 bases and J shed 0 bases, with 7 bases lying between them. The CDR3 sequence is 15 residues long. The CDR3 sequence: CASSPGASNTGELFF. Here the CDR3 DNA reads TGTGCCAGCTCACCAGGGGCGTCGAACACCGGGGAGCTGTTTTTT.

The chain uses TRBV27 and TRBJ2-7; D might be TRBD2 (6 bases). The V and J ends lost 6 bases and 4 bases respectively, with 19 bases between them. Per the germline V gene, CDR1 is MNHEY and CDR2 is SMNVEV (reference sequence). The CDR3 totals 15 residues. CDR3 sequence reads: CASSYAGTGLYEQYF. The CDR3 DNA reads TGTGCCAGCAGCTACGCCGGGACGGGACTTTACGAGCAGTACTTC.

The table lists this clone with a count of one. The CDR3 is CASSPQGIEEKLFF. In nucleotides, the CDR3 is TGTGCCAGCTCACCTCAGGGGATCGAAGAAAAACTGTTTTTT. This sequence joins TRBV18 and TRBJ1-4; D is possibly TRBD1 (6 bases). The CDR3 runs 14 residues. With 3 bases removed from V and 8 bases from J, the gap between germline ends came to 13 bases. Germline V gene lookup returns CDR1 KGHSH and CDR2 LQKENI.

The gene calls are TRBV18 and TRBJ2-7; D is possibly TRBD2 (6 bases). CDR1 KGHSH and CDR2 LQKENI come from the germline V gene. Trimming took 4 bases from V and 4 from J, leaving 11 bases between them. The CDR3 is 13 residues long. CDR3 sequence (DNA): TGTGCCAGCTCACGCGGGGAAGATTACGAGCAGTACTTC. This codes for CASSRGEDYEQYF.